The clone carrying this T cell receptor beta chain was counted between two and nine times. Its antigen is undetermined. The germline gives CDR1 SGHRS, CDR2 YFSETQ. V lost 5 bases to trimming and J lost 3 bases; unmatched junction nucleotides: 3. The CDR3 runs 14 residues. The data belong to a study of CD8+ T cells in alopecia areata. Broader study findings: There were also resident alphabeta T cells of normal skin sequenced in scalp samples. Patients showed less clear TCR sequence sharing than mice, possibly partly because of HLA diversity.

Lesional scalp punch biopsies and peripheral blood were collected from alopecia areata patients. RNA was extracted and reverse transcribed into cDNA as the sequencing template. Sequencing used immunoSEQ multiplex PCR; TCRdb keeps in-frame clones, though not all of them. Among about 12,000 clones listed, 56% were seen once. The chain recombines TRBV5-1 with TRBJ1-4; the match to TRBD1 covers 8 bases. The origin of this receptor is a human donor with alopecia areata. Sequenced material: skin. The CDR3 bases are TGCGCCAGCAGTCGACAGGGGCCTAATGAAAAACTGTTTTTT. Its protein product is CASSRQGPNEKLFF.